The source of this TCR beta chain is a study of T cells expressing NK-cell markers. TCRdb processed the 5' RACE reads again and assigns one entry to each CDR3 protein, with no DNA. The table for this sample gives fewer than 550,000 distinct CDR3 sequences. The germline gives CDR1 LNHDA, CDR2 SQIVND (reference sequence). The CDR3 is 18 amino acids. Sequenced input: blood T cells: a sorted CD56 or NKG2C T cell subset, CD4+ or CD8+ T cells, or bulk PBMC T cells (not recorded which). The sequence derives from a woman between 50 and 59 years old in good health. The chain recombines TRBV19 with TRBJ1-5; TCRdb gives TRBD1 as the D gene, but with no DNA this cannot be confirmed. The CDR3: CASRTGTGGGVSNQPQHF. Full variable domain (remainder filled in from reference TRBV19 and TRBJ1-5): DGGITQSPKYLFRKEGQNVTLSCEQNLNHDAMYWYRQDPGQGLRLIYYSQIVNDFQKGDIAEGYSVSREKKESFPLTVTSAQKNPTAFYLCASRTGTGGGVSNQPQHFGDGTRLSIL.